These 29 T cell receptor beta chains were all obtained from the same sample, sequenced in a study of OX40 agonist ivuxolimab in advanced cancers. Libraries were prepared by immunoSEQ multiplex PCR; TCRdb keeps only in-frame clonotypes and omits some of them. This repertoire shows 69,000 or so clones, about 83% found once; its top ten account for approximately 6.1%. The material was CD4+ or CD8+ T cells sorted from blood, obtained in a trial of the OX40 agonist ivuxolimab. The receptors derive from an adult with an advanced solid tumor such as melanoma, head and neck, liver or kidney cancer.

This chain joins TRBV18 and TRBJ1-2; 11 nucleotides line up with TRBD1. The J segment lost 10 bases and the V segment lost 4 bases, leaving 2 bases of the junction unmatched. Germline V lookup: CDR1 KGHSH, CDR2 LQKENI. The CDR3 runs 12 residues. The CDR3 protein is CASSQGQGDYTF. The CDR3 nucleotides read TGTGCCAGCTCACAGGGACAGGGGGACTACACCTTC.

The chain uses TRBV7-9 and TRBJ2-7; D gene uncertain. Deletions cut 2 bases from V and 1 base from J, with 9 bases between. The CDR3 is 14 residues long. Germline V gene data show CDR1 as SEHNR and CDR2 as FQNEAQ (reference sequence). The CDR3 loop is CASSLIRSSYEQYF. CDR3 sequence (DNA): TGTGCCAGCAGCTTAATCAGGTCTTCCTACGAGCAGTACTTC.

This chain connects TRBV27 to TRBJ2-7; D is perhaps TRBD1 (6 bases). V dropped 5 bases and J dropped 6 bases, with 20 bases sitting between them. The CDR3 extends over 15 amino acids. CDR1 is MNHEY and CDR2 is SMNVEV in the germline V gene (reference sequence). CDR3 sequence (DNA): TGTGCCAGCAGTCTATTCAGGGGATGGGTCCTCGAGCAGTACTTC. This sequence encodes CASSLFRGWVLEQYF.

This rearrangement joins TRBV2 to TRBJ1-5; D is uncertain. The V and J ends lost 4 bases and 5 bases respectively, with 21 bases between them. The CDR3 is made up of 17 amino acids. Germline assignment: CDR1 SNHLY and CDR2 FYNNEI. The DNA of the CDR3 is TGTGCCAGCAGTGGGAAAGGGAGCTATGCGGCCGATCAGCCCCAGCATTTT. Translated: CASSGKGSYAADQPQHF.

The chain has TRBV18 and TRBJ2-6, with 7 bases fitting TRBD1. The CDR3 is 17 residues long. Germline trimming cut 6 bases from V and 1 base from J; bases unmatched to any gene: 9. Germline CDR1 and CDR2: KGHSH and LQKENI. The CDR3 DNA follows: TGTGCCAGCTCCATAACAGGGGTTACTTCTGGGGCCAACGTCCTGACTTTC. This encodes CASSITGVTSGANVLTF.

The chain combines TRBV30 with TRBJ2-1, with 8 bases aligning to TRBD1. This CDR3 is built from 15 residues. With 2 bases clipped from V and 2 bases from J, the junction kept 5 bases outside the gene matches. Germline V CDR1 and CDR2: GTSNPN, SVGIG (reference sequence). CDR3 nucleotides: TGTGCCTGGAGTTTAGACAGGGGACCCTACAATGAGCAGTTCTTC. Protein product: CAWSLDRGPYNEQFF.

CDR3 DNA: TGTGCCAGCAGGACAGCGAACTCCTACAATGAGCAGTTCTTC. Translated: CASRTANSYNEQFF. The rearrangement joins TRBV7-2 to TRBJ2-1, with a weak D call TRBD1 (5 bases). Trimming shortened V by 6 bases and J by 0 bases, and 9 bases separated the two germline ends. Germline lookup yields CDR1 SGHTA and CDR2 FQGNSA. The CDR3 sequence is 14 residues long.

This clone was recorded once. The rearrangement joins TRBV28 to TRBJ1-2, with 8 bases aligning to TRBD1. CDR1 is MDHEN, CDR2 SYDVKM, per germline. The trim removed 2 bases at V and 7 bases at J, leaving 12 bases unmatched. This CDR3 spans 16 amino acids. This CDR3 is CASSLPNLGQVGGYTF. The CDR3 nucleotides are TGTGCCAGCAGTTTACCGAATTTGGGACAGGTTGGTGGCTACACCTTC.

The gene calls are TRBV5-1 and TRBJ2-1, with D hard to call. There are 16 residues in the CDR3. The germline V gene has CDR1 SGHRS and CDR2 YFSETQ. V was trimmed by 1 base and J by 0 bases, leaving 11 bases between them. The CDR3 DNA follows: TGCGCCAGCAGCTTGATGCCCAAGGACTCCTACAATGAGCAGTTCTTC. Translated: CASSLMPKDSYNEQFF.

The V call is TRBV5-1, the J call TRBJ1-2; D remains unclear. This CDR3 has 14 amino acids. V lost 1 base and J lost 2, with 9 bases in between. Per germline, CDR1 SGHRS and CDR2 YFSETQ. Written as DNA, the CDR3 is TGCGCCAGCAGCTTGCCCGAGGAAAACTATGGCTACACCTTC. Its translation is CASSLPEENYGYTF.

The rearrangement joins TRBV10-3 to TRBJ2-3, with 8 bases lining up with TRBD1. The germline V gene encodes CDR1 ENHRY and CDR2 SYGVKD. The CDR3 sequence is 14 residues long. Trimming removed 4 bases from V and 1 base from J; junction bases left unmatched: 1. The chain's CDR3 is CAISGQGRTDTQYF. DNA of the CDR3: TGTGCCATCAGTGGACAGGGGCGCACAGATACGCAGTATTTT.

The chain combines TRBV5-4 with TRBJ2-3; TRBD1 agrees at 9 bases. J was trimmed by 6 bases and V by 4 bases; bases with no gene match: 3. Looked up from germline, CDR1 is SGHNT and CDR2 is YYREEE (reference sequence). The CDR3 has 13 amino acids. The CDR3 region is CASSGTGQDTQYF. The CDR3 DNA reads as TGTGCCAGCAGCGGGACAGGGCAGGATACGCAGTATTTT.

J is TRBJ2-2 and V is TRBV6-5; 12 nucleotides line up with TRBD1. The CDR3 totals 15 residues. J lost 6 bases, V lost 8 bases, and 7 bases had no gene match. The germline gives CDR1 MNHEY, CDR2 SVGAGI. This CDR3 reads CASQRDRGLSGELFF. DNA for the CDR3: TGTGCCAGCCAGAGGGACAGGGGGCTCTCCGGGGAGCTGTTTTTT.

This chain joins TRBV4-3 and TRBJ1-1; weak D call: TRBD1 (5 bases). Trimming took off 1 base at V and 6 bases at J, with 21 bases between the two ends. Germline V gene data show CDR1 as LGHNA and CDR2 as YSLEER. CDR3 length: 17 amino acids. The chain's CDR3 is CASSQGVVGGEGAEAFF. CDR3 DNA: TGCGCCAGCAGCCAAGGCGTGGTCGGGGGAGAGGGCGCTGAAGCTTTCTTT.

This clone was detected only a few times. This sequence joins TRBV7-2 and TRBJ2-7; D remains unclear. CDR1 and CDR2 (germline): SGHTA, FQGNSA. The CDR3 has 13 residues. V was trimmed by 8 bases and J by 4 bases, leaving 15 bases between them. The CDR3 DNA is TGTGCCAGCCGCAGGTCCCTCCCTTACGAGCAGTACTTC. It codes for CASRRSLPYEQYF.

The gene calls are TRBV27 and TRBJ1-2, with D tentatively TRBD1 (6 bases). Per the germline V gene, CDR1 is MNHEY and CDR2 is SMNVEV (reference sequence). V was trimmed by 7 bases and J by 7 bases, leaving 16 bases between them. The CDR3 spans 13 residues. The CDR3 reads CASKGGAFRGYTF. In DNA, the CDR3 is TGTGCCAGCAAGGGGGGCGCGTTTCGTGGCTACACCTTC.

For the CDR3, the DNA is TGTGCCAGCTCGGCCCCGTCGGGGTTTTCCGCGAACATTCAGTACTTC. Translating gives CASSAPSGFSANIQYF. The chain is built from TRBV18 and TRBJ2-4; maybe TRBD2 (5 bases). The germline V gene encodes CDR1 KGHSH and CDR2 LQKENI. V lost 6 bases, J lost 7 bases, and 22 bases lay in between. The CDR3 runs to 16 residues.

CDR3 in amino acids: CASSRRQGANTGELFF. The DNA of the CDR3 is TGTGCCAGTAGTAGAAGACAGGGGGCGAACACCGGGGAGCTGTTTTTT. This chain connects TRBV19 to TRBJ2-2, with 9 bases identical to TRBD1. The CDR3 length is 16 residues. Germline V gives CDR1 LNHDA, CDR2 SQIVND (reference sequence). V lost 4 bases and J lost 0; bases outside the gene matches: 3. Full variable domain (missing parts from reference TRBV19 and TRBJ2-2): DGGITQSPKYLFRKEGQNVTLSCEQNLNHDAMYWYRQDPGQGLRLIYYSQIVNDFQKGDIAEGYSVSREKKESFPLTVTSAQKNPTAFYLCASSRRQGANTGELFFGEGSRLTVL.

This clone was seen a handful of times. CDR3 loop: CASSTVQDSPLHF. CDR3 DNA: TGTGCCAGTAGTACTGTCCAGGATTCACCCCTCCACTTT. This chain joins TRBV19 and TRBJ1-6; no definite D call. Trimming took off 4 bases at V and 8 bases at J, with 9 bases between the two ends. Germline CDR1 LNHDA, CDR2 SQIVND (reference sequence). The CDR3 consists of 13 residues.

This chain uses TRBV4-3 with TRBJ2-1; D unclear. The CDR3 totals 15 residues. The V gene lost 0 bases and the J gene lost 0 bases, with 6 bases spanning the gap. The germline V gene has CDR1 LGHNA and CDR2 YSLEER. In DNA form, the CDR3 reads TGCGCCAGCAGCCAAGAAGGCTTCTCCTACAATGAGCAGTTCTTC. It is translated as CASSQEGFSYNEQFF.

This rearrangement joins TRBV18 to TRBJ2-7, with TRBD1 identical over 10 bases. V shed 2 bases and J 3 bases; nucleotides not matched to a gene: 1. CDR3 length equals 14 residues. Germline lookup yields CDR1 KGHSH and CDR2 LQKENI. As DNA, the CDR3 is TGTGCCAGCTCACCAGGGACAGGGGTCTACGAGCAGTACTTC. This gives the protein CASSPGTGVYEQYF.

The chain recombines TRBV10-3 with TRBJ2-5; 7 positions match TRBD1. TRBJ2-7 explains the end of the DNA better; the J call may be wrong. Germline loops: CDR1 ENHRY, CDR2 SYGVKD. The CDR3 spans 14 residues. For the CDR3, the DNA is TGTGCCATCAGTGACGGGACAGCCTCCTACGAGCAGTACTTC. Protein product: CAISDGTASYEQYF.

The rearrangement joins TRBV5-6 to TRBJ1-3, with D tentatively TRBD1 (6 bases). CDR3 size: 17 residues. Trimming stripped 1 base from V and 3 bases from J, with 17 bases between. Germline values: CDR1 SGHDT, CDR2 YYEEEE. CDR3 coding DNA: TGTGCCAGCAGCTTGTACACAGGGAACATAGGTGGAAACACCATATATTTT. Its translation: CASSLYTGNIGGNTIYF. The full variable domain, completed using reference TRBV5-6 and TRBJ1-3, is DAGVTQSPTHLIKTRGQQVTLRCSPKSGHDTVSWYQQALGQGPQFIFQYYEEEERQRGNFPDRFSGHQFPNYSSELNVNALLLGDSALYLCASSLYTGNIGGNTIYFGEGSWLTVV.

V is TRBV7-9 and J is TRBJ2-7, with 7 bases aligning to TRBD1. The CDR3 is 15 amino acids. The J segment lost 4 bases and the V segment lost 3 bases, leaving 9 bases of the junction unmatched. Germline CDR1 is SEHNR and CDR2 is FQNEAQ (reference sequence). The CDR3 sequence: CASSFGTAIRYEQYF. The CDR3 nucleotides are TGTGCCAGCAGCTTCGGGACAGCTATCCGATACGAGCAGTACTTC.

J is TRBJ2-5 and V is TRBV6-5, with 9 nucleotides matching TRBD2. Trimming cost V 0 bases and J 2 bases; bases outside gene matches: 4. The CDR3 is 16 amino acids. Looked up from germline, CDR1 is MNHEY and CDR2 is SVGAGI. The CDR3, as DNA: TGTGCCAGCAGTTACTCGAAAGCGGGGGGACAAGAGACCCAGTACTTC. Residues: CASSYSKAGGQETQYF.

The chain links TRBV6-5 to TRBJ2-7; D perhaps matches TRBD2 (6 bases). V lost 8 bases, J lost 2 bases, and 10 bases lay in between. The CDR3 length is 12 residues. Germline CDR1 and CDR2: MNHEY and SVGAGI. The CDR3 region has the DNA TGTGCCAGCTCGAGACTAGCCTACGAGCAGTACTTC. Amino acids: CASSRLAYEQYF.

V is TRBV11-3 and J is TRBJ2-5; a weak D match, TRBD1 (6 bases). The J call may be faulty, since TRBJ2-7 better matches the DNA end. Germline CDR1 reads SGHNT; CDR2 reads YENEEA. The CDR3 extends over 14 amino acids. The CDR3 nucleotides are TGTGCCAGCAGCGCAGGACAGAACCCCTACGAGCAGTACTTC. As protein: CASSAGQNPYEQYF.

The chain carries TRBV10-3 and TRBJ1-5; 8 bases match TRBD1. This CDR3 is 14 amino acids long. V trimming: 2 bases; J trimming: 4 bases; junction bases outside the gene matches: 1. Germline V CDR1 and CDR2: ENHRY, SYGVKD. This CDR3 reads CAISEDRGNQPQHF. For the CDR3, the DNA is TGTGCCATCAGTGAGGACAGGGGTAATCAGCCCCAGCATTTT.

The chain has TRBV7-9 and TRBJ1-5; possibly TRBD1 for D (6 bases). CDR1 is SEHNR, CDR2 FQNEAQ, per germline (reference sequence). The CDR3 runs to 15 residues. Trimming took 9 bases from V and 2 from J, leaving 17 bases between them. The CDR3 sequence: CARSRGVVRNQPQHF. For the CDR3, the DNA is TGTGCCAGGAGTAGGGGGGTCGTTCGCAATCAGCCCCAGCATTTT.